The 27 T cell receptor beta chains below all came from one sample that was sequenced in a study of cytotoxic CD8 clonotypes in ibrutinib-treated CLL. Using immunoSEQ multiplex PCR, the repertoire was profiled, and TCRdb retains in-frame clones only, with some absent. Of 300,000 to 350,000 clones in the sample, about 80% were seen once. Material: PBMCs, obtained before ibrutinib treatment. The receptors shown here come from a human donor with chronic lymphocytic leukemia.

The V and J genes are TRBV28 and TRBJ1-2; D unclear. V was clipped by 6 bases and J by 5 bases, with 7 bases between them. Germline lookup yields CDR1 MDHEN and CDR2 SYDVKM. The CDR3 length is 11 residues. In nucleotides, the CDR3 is TGTGCCAGCAGCTCACGGTATGGCTACACCTTC. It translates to CASSSRYGYTF.

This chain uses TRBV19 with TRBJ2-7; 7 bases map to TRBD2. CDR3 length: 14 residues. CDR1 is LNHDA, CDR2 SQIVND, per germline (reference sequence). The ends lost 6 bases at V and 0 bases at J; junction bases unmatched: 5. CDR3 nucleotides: TGTGCCAGTAGCGGGAGCGGGAACTCCTACGAGCAGTACTTC. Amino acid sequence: CASSGSGNSYEQYF.

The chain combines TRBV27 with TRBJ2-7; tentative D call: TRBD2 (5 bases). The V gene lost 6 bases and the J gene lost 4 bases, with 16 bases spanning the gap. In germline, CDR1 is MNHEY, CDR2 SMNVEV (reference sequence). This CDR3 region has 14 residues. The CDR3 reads CASRMAGLFYEQYF. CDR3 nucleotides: TGTGCCAGCAGGATGGCGGGCCTATTTTACGAGCAGTACTTC.

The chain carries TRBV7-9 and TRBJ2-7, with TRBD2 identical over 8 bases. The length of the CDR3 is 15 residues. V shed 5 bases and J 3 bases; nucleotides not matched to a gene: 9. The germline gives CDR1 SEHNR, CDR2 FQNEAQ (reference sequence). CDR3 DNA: TGTGCCAGCAGCCGTCAGCGGGAGAGGAGCTACGAGCAGTACTTC. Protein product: CASSRQRERSYEQYF.

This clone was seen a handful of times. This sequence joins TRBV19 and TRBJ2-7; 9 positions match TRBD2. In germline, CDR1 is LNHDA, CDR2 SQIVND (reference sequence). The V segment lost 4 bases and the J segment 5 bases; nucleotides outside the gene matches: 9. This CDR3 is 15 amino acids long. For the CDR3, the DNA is TGTGCCAGTAGTAGCGGGAGGGCCAGTATCGACGAGCAGTACTTC. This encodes CASSSGRASIDEQYF.

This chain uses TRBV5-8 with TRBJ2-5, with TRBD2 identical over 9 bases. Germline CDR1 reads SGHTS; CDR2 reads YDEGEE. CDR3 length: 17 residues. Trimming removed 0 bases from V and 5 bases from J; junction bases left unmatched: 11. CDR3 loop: CASSLAGGGRAVETQYF. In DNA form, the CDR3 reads TGTGCCAGCAGCTTGGCCGGGGGCGGGAGGGCCGTTGAGACCCAGTACTTC.

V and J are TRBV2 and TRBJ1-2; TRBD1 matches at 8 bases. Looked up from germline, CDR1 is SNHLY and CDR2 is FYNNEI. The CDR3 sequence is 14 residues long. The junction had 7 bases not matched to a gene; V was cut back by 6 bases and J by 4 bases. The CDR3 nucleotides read TGTGCCAGCAGCCGGGACAGGACCTCCTATGGCTACACCTTC. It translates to CASSRDRTSYGYTF.

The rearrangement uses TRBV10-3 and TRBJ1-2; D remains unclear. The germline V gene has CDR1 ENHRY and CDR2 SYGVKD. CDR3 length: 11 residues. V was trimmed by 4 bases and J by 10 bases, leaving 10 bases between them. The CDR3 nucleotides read TGTGCCATCAGTGTTGCCCATGACTACACCTTC. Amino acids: CAISVAHDYTF.

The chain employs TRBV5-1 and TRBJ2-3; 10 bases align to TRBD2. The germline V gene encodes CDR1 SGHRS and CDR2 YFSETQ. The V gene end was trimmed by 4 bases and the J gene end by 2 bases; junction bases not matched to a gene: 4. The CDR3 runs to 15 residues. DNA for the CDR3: TGCGCCAGCAGCAGCGGACTAGCGGACACAGATACGCAGTATTTT. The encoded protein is CASSSGLADTDTQYF.

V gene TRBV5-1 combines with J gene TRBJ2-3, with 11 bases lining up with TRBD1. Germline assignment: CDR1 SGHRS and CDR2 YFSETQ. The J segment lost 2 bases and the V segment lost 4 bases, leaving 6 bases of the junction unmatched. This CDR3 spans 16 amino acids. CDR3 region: CASSLAGQGVTDTQYF. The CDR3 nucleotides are TGCGCCAGCAGCCTGGCGGGACAGGGGGTCACAGATACGCAGTATTTT.

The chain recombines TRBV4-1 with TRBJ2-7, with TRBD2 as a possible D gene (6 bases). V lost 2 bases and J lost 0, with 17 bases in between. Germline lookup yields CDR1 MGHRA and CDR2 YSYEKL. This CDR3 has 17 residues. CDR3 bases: TGCGCCAGCAGCCAACAGCTTACGGGAGCCCTCTCCTACGAGCAGTACTTC. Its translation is CASSQQLTGALSYEQYF.

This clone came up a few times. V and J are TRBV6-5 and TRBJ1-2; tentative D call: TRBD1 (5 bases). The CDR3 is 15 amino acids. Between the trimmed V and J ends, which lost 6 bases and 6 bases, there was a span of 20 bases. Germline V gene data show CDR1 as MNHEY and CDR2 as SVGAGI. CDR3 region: CASRKRQFKGHGYTF. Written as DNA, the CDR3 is TGTGCCAGCAGAAAAAGACAGTTTAAGGGGCATGGCTACACCTTC.

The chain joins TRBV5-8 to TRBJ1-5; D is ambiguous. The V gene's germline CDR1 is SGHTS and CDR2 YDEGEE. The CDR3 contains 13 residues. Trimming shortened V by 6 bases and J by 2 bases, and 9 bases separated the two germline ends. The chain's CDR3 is CASKIVGNQPQHF. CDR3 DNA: TGTGCCAGCAAAATAGTGGGCAATCAGCCCCAGCATTTT.

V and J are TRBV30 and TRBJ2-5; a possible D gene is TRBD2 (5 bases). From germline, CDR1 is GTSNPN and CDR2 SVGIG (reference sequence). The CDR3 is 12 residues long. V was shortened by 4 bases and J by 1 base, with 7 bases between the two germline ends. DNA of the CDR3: TGTGCCTGGAAGGACTCCCAAGAGACCCAGTACTTC. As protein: CAWKDSQETQYF.

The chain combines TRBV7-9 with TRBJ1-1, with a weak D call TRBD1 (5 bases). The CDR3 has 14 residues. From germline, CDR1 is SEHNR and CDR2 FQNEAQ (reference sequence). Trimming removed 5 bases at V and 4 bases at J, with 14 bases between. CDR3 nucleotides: TGTGCCAGCAGCCCGATGGGGGTAGGCACTGAAGCTTTCTTT. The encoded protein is CASSPMGVGTEAFF.

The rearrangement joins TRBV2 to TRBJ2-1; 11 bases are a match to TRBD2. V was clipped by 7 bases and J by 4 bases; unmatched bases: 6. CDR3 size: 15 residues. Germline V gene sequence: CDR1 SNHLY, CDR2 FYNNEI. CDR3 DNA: TGTGCCAGCACTCCGGGACTAGCGGATTACAATGAGCAGTTCTTC. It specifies CASTPGLADYNEQFF. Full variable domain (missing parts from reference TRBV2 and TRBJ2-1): EPEVTQTPSHQVTQMGQEVILRCVPISNHLYFYWYRQILGQKVEFLVSFYNNEISEKSEIFDDQFSVERPDGSNFTLKIRSTKLEDSAMYFCASTPGLADYNEQFFGPGTRLTVL.

The CDR3 bases are TGTGCCAGCAGTTATAATCGACAGGGCTCGTGGGGCTACACCTTC. Encoded protein: CASSYNRQGSWGYTF. The V and J genes are TRBV7-2 and TRBJ1-2; 7 nucleotides match TRBD1. CDR3 length: 15 amino acids. The V gene's germline CDR1 is SGHTA and CDR2 FQGNSA. V lost 6 bases to trimming and J lost 8 bases; unmatched junction nucleotides: 15.

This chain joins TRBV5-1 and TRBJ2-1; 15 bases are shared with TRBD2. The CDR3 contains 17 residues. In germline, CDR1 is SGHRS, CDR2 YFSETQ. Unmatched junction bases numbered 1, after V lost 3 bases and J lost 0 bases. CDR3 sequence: CASSWGLAGGSYNEQFF. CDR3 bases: TGCGCCAGCAGCTGGGGACTAGCGGGAGGCTCCTACAATGAGCAGTTCTTC.

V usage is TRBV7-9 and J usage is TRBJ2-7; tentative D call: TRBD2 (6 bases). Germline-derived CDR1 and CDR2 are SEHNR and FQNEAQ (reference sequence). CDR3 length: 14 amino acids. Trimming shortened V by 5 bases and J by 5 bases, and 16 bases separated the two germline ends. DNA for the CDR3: TGTGCCAGCAGCATAAGCCGGGACTTCCACGAGCAGTACTTC. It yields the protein CASSISRDFHEQYF.

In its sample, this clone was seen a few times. The CDR3 bases are TGCAGCGTTGAGTGGGGGCTAGACGTACGCAAGTTCTTC. This encodes CSVEWGLDVRKFF. The V gene is TRBV29-1, the J gene TRBJ2-1, with D tentatively TRBD1 (6 bases). Germline V gene sequence: CDR1 SQVTM, CDR2 ANQGSEA. The V end was cut by 3 bases, the J end by 14 bases, with 20 bases between. The CDR3 extends over 13 amino acids.

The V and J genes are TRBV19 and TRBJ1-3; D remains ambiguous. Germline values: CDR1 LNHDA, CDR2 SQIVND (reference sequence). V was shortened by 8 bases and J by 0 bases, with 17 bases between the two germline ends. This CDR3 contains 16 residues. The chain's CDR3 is CASSVRPNRSGNTIYF. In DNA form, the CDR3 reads TGTGCCAGTTCAGTCCGACCAAATCGCTCTGGAAACACCATATATTTT.

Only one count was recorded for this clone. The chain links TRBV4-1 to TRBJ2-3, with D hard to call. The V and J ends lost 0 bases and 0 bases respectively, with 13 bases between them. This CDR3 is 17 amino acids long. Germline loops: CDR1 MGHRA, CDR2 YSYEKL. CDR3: CASSQDRRLLSTDTQYF. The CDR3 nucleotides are TGCGCCAGCAGCCAAGATCGGAGACTTTTAAGCACAGATACGCAGTATTTT.

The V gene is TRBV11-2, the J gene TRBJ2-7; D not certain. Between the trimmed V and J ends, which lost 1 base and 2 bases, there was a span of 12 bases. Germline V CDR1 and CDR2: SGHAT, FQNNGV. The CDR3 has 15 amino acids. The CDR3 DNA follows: TGTGCCAGCAGCTTAGGGTGGGCGGAGACCTACGAGCAGTACTTC. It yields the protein CASSLGWAETYEQYF.

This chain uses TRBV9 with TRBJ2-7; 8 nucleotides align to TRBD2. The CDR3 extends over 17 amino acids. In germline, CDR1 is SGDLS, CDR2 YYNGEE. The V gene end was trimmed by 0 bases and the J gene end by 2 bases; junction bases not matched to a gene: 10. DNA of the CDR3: TGTGCCAGCAGCGTAGGGGAAGCGGGAGTAAGCGCCTACGAGCAGTACTTC. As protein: CASSVGEAGVSAYEQYF. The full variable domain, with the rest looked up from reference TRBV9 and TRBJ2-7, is DSGVTQTPKHLITATGQRVTLRCSPRSGDLSVYWYQQSLDQGLQFLIQYYNGEERAKGNILERFSAQQFPDLHSELNLSSLELGDSALYFCASSVGEAGVSAYEQYFGPGTRLTVT.

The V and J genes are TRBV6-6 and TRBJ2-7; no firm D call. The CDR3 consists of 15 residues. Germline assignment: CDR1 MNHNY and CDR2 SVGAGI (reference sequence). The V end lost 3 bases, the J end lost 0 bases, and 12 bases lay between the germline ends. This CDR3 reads CASSYPPKTSYEQYF. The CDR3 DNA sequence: TGTGCCAGCAGTTATCCTCCAAAAACCTCCTACGAGCAGTACTTC.

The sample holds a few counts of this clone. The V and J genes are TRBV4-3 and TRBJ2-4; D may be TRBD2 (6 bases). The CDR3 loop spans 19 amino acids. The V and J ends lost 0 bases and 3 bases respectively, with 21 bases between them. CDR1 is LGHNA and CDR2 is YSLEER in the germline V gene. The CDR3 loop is CASSQDFSAGYSFKNIQYF. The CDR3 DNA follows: TGCGCCAGCAGCCAAGATTTCTCGGCGGGGTACTCCTTCAAAAACATTCAGTACTTC.

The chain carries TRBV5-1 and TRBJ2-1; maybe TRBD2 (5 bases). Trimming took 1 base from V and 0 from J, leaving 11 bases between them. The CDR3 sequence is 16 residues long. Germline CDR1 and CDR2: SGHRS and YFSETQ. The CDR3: CASSLRGSHSYNEQFF. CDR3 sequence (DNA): TGCGCCAGCAGCTTGCGTGGGAGCCACTCCTACAATGAGCAGTTCTTC.